Presented here are 27 T cell receptor beta chains from one specimen sequenced in a study of cytotoxic CD8 clonotypes in ibrutinib-treated CLL. The table came from immunoSEQ multiplex PCR; TCRdb's copy has only in-frame clones and leaves some out. The sample records around 91,000 clones, just over 85% being singletons. Material: PBMCs, obtained before ibrutinib treatment. The receptors stem from a human donor with chronic lymphocytic leukemia.

V is TRBV30 and J is TRBJ2-6, with TRBD2 as a possible D gene (5 bases). The CDR3 is made up of 15 amino acids. The V end lost 1 base, the J end lost 0 bases, and 7 bases lay between the germline ends. In germline, CDR1 is GTSNPN, CDR2 SVGIG (reference sequence). The CDR3 nucleotides are TGTGCCTGGAGTGGTGGGAGCTCTGGGGCCAACGTCCTGACTTTC. Encoded protein: CAWSGGSSGANVLTF.

The chain combines TRBV11-3 with TRBJ2-5; unclear D gene. Germline values: CDR1 SGHNT, CDR2 YENEEA. The CDR3 extends over 16 amino acids. V was pared by 6 bases and J by 4 bases, with 21 bases between. The CDR3, as DNA: TGTGCCAGCAGTCCTCCACTGCGAGGAGTTGCAGAGACCCAGTACTTC. Residues: CASSPPLRGVAETQYF.

This chain connects TRBV5-6 to TRBJ1-1; tentatively, D is TRBD1 (6 bases). Germline V gene lookup returns CDR1 SGHDT and CDR2 YYEEEE. This CDR3 is 11 amino acids long. Trimming took off 4 bases at V and 8 bases at J, with 9 bases between the two ends. The CDR3 loop reads CASSLDREAFF. In DNA, the CDR3 is TGTGCCAGCAGCCTTGACAGGGAAGCTTTCTTT.

The rearrangement joins TRBV6-1 to TRBJ2-7, with a tentative D call TRBD2 (6 bases). V shed 10 bases and J shed 5 bases, with 21 bases lying between them. The CDR3 consists of 14 residues. Germline CDR1 and CDR2: MNHNS and SASEGT. CDR3 residues: CATLPPSGDDEQYF. The CDR3 DNA sequence: TGTGCCACCCTACCCCCTTCGGGGGACGACGAGCAGTACTTC.

This chain joins TRBV9 and TRBJ1-1; D gene unclear. Deletions cut 0 bases from V and 0 bases from J, with 9 bases between. CDR3 length: 15 residues. Germline CDR1 SGDLS, CDR2 YYNGEE. CDR3 nucleotides: TGTGCCAGCAGCGTAGCGTCTTCCCTGAACACTGAAGCTTTCTTT. Translation gives CASSVASSLNTEAFF.

The chain employs TRBV18 and TRBJ1-1; D not resolved. CDR1 and CDR2 from the germline V gene are KGHSH and LQKENI. The V end lost 3 bases, the J end lost 7 bases, and 9 bases lay between the germline ends. The CDR3 covers 12 residues. The CDR3 spells CASSPRRDEAFF. CDR3 DNA: TGTGCCAGCTCACCGCGAAGAGATGAAGCTTTCTTT.

This chain links TRBV6-5 with TRBJ1-1; 8 nucleotides match TRBD1. The length of the CDR3 is 15 residues. Germline-derived CDR1 and CDR2 are MNHEY and SVGAGI. The V gene end was trimmed by 4 bases and the J gene end by 3 bases; junction bases not matched to a gene: 7. The CDR3 bases are TGTGCCAGCAGTTCCCTACAGGGGGTGCACACTGAAGCTTTCTTT. This codes for CASSSLQGVHTEAFF.

This clone came up a few times. J is TRBJ2-3 and V is TRBV30; 11 bases align to TRBD2. CDR3 size: 18 residues. J was trimmed by 3 bases and V by 5 bases; bases with no gene match: 16. Germline values: CDR1 GTSNPN, CDR2 SVGIG (reference sequence). The CDR3 DNA follows: TGTGCCTGGGGGGGAAAGACTAGCGGGATCCCCCCGACAGATACGCAGTATTTT. Translated, it gives CAWGGKTSGIPPTDTQYF.

This chain uses TRBV5-1 with TRBJ1-4; 10 bases are a match to TRBD1. CDR1 SGHRS and CDR2 YFSETQ come from the germline V gene. The length of the CDR3 is 14 residues. The ends lost 5 bases at V and 7 bases at J; junction bases unmatched: 5. The DNA for the CDR3 is TGCGCCAGCAGTCTGGGACAGGGGTTTGAAAAACTGTTTTTT. Translation gives CASSLGQGFEKLFF.

The rearrangement links TRBV30 to TRBJ1-4; D not resolved. V dropped 3 bases and J dropped 8 bases, with 10 bases sitting between them. Germline-derived CDR1 and CDR2 are GTSNPN and SVGIG (reference sequence). The CDR3 is 12 amino acids. CDR3 loop: CAWSADDEKLFF. The CDR3 coding sequence is TGTGCCTGGAGCGCGGACGACGAAAAACTGTTTTTT.

The rearrangement links TRBV29-1 to TRBJ2-7, with 9 bases aligning to TRBD2. The CDR3 sequence is 12 residues long. V trimming: 7 bases; J trimming: 4 bases; junction bases outside the gene matches: 5. Germline V gene data show CDR1 as SQVTM and CDR2 as ANQGSEA. DNA for the CDR3: TGCAGCGCCGGGACTAGCAGTTACGAGCAGTACTTC. This codes for CSAGTSSYEQYF.

The chain uses TRBV4-1 and TRBJ2-7; the D is unclear. V lost 0 bases and J 6 bases, leaving 15 bases between the germline ends. CDR3 length equals 15 residues. Germline-derived CDR1 and CDR2 are MGHRA and YSYEKL. CDR3 sequence reads: CASSQDTWDSSEQYF. CDR3 bases: TGCGCCAGCAGCCAAGATACGTGGGATTCAAGCGAGCAGTACTTC.

The chain uses TRBV29-1 and TRBJ2-7; D perhaps matches TRBD1 (8 bases). CDR3 length equals 16 residues. V was shortened by 6 bases and J by 0 bases, with 21 bases between the two germline ends. Germline CDR1 reads SQVTM; CDR2 reads ANQGSEA. Here the CDR3 reads CSVAGVADRDSYEQYF. CDR3 DNA sequence: TGCAGCGTCGCGGGGGTGGCGGACAGGGACTCCTACGAGCAGTACTTC.

V usage is TRBV28 and J usage is TRBJ2-7, with 9 nucleotides matching TRBD2. The CDR3 is 16 residues long. Germline CDR1 is MDHEN and CDR2 is SYDVKM. Germline trimming cut 2 bases from V and 3 bases from J; bases unmatched to any gene: 8. CDR3 sequence reads: CASSLLAGKWDYEQYF. The DNA for the CDR3 is TGTGCCAGCAGTTTACTAGCGGGAAAGTGGGACTACGAGCAGTACTTC.

This chain uses TRBV11-3 with TRBJ2-7, with 8 bases aligning to TRBD1. Germline V gene sequence: CDR1 SGHNT, CDR2 YENEEA. The CDR3 covers 14 residues. V gave up 5 bases and J gave up 6 bases; unmatched junction bases: 9. The CDR3 here is CASSPRTGTGEQYF. DNA for the CDR3: TGTGCCAGCAGCCCACGGACAGGGACCGGCGAGCAGTACTTC. The whole variable domain, filled in from reference TRBV11-3 and TRBJ2-7, reads EAGVVQSPRYKIIEKKQPVAFWCNPISGHNTLYWYLQNLGQGPELLIRYENEEAVDDSQLPKDRFSAERLKGVDSTLKIQPAELGDSAVYLCASSPRTGTGEQYFGPGTRLTVT.

This rearrangement joins TRBV27 to TRBJ1-2; the D gene is possibly TRBD1 (5 bases). In germline, CDR1 is MNHEY, CDR2 SMNVEV (reference sequence). V lost 2 bases and J lost 0, with 16 bases in between. This CDR3 has 17 residues. The CDR3 spells CASSLMGGTWTNYGYTF. The CDR3 nucleotides are TGTGCCAGCAGTTTAATGGGGGGGACCTGGACTAACTATGGCTACACCTTC.

The CDR3 nucleotides are TGTGCCAGCAGCGAGGCCCCGGTTCCGGCCAAAAACATTCAGTACTTC. It codes for CASSEAPVPAKNIQYF. The chain is built from TRBV9 and TRBJ2-4, with D hard to call. Trimming removed 3 bases at V and 1 base at J, with 14 bases between. CDR3 length equals 16 residues. In germline, CDR1 is SGDLS, CDR2 YYNGEE. The full variable domain, its missing parts supplied by reference TRBV9 and TRBJ2-4, is DSGVTQTPKHLITATGQRVTLRCSPRSGDLSVYWYQQSLDQGLQFLIQYYNGEERAKGNILERFSAQQFPDLHSELNLSSLELGDSALYFCASSEAPVPAKNIQYFGAGTRLSVL.

The chain carries TRBV27 and TRBJ1-1; 8 bases are shared with TRBD1. V dropped 7 bases and J dropped 1; count of bases not matched to a gene: 5. Looked up from germline, CDR1 is MNHEY and CDR2 is SMNVEV (reference sequence). This CDR3 comprises 14 residues. The CDR3, as DNA: TGTGCCAGCAAACCGCAGGGGGCGAACACTGAAGCTTTCTTT. Translation: CASKPQGANTEAFF.

The V and J genes are TRBV27 and TRBJ2-7; TRBD1 might be the D (6 bases). There are 12 residues in the CDR3. Germline V lookup: CDR1 MNHEY, CDR2 SMNVEV (reference sequence). V lost 8 bases to trimming and J lost 3 bases, with 11 bases between them. CDR3 in amino acids: CASGQILYEQYF. In nucleotides, the CDR3 is TGTGCCAGCGGACAGATTCTCTACGAGCAGTACTTC.

The chain recombines TRBV7-6 with TRBJ2-3, with a tentative D call TRBD2 (6 bases). Trimming left V 1 base short and J 4 bases short, with 9 bases between. Germline lookup yields CDR1 SGHVS and CDR2 FNYEAQ. CDR3 length: 14 amino acids. CDR3: CASSLGLDADTQYF. Here the CDR3 DNA reads TGTGCCAGCAGCTTAGGACTAGACGCAGATACGCAGTATTTT.

The chain recombines TRBV28 with TRBJ2-7; 7 bases match TRBD1. CDR3 size: 14 residues. The junction had 4 bases not matched to a gene; V was cut back by 2 bases and J by 3 bases. Germline CDR1 MDHEN, CDR2 SYDVKM. The chain's CDR3 is CASSLRDSIYEQYF. In DNA form, the CDR3 reads TGTGCCAGCAGTTTACGGGACAGTATCTACGAGCAGTACTTC.

The V call is TRBV27, the J call TRBJ2-5, with 8 positions matching TRBD2. V trimming: 2 bases; J trimming: 2 bases; junction bases outside the gene matches: 10. CDR3 length equals 17 residues. Germline V gene sequence: CDR1 MNHEY, CDR2 SMNVEV (reference sequence). This chain's CDR3 is CASSLRRSSGFQETQYF. Written as DNA, the CDR3 is TGTGCCAGCAGTTTAAGGAGGTCTAGCGGGTTTCAAGAGACCCAGTACTTC.

This sequence joins TRBV11-3 and TRBJ2-1; 13 bases are a match to TRBD2. Germline assignment: CDR1 SGHNT and CDR2 YENEEA. With V trimmed by 5 bases and J by 9 bases, 7 bases remained unmatched. The CDR3 runs to 15 residues. The CDR3, as DNA: TGTGCCAGCAGCAGGACTAGCGGGAGTCGTAGTGAGCAGTTCTTC. Its protein product is CASSRTSGSRSEQFF.

This chain uses TRBV6-5 with TRBJ2-1, with 10 bases that match TRBD1. This CDR3 is 15 amino acids long. Germline trimming cut 6 bases from V and 5 bases from J; bases unmatched to any gene: 7. Germline CDR1 MNHEY, CDR2 SVGAGI. The CDR3 loop reads CASSPRTGGDNEQFF. The DNA for the CDR3 is TGTGCCAGCAGCCCTCGGACAGGGGGGGACAATGAGCAGTTCTTC.

The V and J genes are TRBV6-1 and TRBJ2-2; D gene ambiguous. Germline-derived CDR1 and CDR2 are MNHNS and SASEGT. The CDR3 has 18 amino acids. The germline V and J ends were trimmed by 0 bases and 2 bases, with 16 bases remaining between them. The CDR3 loop is CASSEAPSRAANTGELFF. The CDR3 DNA is TGTGCCAGCAGTGAAGCGCCATCACGGGCAGCAAACACCGGGGAGCTGTTTTTT.

The chain has TRBV11-2 and TRBJ2-1; tentative D call: TRBD2 (6 bases). Germline V CDR1 and CDR2: SGHAT, FQNNGV. V was cut by 4 bases and J by 0 bases, with 10 bases left in between. The CDR3 has 15 amino acids. The CDR3 protein is CASSSSESSYNEQFF. CDR3 DNA: TGTGCCAGCAGCTCTAGCGAAAGCTCCTACAATGAGCAGTTCTTC.

The chain uses TRBV9 and TRBJ2-6; D gene uncertain. With 3 bases removed from V and 5 bases from J, the gap between germline ends came to 9 bases. The germline gives CDR1 SGDLS, CDR2 YYNGEE. CDR3 length equals 14 residues. CDR3 nucleotide sequence: TGTGCCAGCAGCGGCAGATATCGGGCCAACGTCCTGACTTTC. It is translated as CASSGRYRANVLTF.